This TCR beta chain emerged from a study of blood T cell repertoires in COVID-19. Overall study context: Specimens from acute and convalescent COVID-19 originated in the United States, Italy and Spain. Sources were T cells, B-cell-depleted T cells, or PBMCs; the material itself was cDNA or gDNA.

Germline CDR1 is SGHRS and CDR2 is YFSETQ. CDR3 size: 15 residues. V was shortened by 4 bases and J by 6 bases, with 19 bases between the two germline ends. In the original workflow: Estimation of nucleated cell counts was performed using reference gene primer amplification. Sequenced by immunoSEQ multiplex PCR; TCRdb stores in-frame clones only, minus some. V and J calls and clone size come straight from that table; D and trimming were deduced from the DNA. The sample holds 70,000 or so clones, about nine tenths seen once. The chain recombines TRBV5-1 with TRBJ1-1; the D gene is possibly TRBD1 (5 bases). The receptor's source is a man aged 70 or older with active or convalescent COVID-19. The source material was peripheral blood. The chain's CDR3 is CASSAGDLTVPEAFF. The CDR3 nucleotides read TGCGCCAGCAGCGCGGGGGACCTGACAGTCCCTGAAGCTTTCTTT.